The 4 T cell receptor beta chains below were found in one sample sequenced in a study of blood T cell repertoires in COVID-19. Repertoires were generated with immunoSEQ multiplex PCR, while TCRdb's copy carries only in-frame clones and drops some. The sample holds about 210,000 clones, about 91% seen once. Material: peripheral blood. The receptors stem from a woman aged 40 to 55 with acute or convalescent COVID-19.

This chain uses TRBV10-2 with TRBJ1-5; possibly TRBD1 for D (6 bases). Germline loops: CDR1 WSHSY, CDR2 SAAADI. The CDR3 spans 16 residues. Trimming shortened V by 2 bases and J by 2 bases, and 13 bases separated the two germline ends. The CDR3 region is CASSEGGGAGNQPQHF. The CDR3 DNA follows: TGCGCCAGCAGTGAGGGTGGGGGCGCGGGCAATCAGCCCCAGCATTTT.

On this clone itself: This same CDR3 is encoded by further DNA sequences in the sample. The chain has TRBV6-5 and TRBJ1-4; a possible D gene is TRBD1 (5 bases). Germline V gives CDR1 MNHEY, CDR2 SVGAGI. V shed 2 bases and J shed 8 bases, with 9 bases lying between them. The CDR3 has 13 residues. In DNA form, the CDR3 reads TGTGCCAGCAGTTACAGGGGAAGGGAAAAACTGTTTTTT. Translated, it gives CASSYRGREKLFF.

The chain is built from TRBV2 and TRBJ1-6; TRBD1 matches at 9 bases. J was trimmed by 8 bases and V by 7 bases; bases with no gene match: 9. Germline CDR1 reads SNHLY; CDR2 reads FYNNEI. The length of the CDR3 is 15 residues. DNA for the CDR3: TGTGCCAGCAAGACCGGGACAGGGCCTCATTCACCCCTCCACTTT. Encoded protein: CASKTGTGPHSPLHF.

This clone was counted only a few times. CDR3 nucleotide sequence: TGTGCCAGTAGTATTGGACAGGGAAAGGGTATCGGTCAGCCCCAGCATTTT. Residues: CASSIGQGKGIGQPQHF. This chain connects TRBV19 to TRBJ1-5; the match to TRBD1 covers 8 bases. The CDR3 totals 17 residues. The V segment lost 3 bases and the J segment 6 bases; nucleotides outside the gene matches: 13. The germline CDR1 and CDR2 sequences are LNHDA and SQIVND (reference sequence).